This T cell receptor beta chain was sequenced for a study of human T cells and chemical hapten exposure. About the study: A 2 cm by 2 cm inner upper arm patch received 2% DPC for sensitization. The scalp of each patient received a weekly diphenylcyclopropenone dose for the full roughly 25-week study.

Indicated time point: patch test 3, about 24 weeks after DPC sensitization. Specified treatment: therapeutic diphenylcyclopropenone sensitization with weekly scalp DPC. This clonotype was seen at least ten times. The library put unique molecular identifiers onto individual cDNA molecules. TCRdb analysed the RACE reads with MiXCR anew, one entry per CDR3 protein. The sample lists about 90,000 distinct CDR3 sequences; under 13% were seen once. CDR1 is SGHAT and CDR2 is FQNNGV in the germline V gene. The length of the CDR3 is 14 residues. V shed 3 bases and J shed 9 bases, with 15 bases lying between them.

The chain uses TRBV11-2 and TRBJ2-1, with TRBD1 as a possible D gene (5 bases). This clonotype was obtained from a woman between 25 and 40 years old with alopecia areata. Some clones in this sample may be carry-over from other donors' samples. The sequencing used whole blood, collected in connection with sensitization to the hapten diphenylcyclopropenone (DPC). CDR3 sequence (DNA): TGTGCCAGCAGCTTCGTAGACAGTACCTCTGAGCAGTTCTTC. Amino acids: CASSFVDSTSEQFF.